This record concerns one TCR beta chain sequence. Its antigen remains unidentified. No much larger clone exists at a distance of one base, and base qualities are not known. The source of the sample is a study of blood T cell repertoires in COVID-19 (dated by TCRdb to the early 2020s). As for the study more broadly: Samples covering the acute and convalescent phases of COVID-19 were provided by collaborators in the United States, Italy and Spain. The repertoires were released in a freely available public database meant as a resource for research on the immune response to SARS-CoV-2. A de-identified subject ID, COVID-19 status, age in years and sex were almost always included in the sample metadata. The prospective study material was composed of cDNA or gDNA derived from T cells, B-cell-depleted T cells, or PBMCs. The samples were drawn from two sources: the first 160 participants of the ongoing ImmuneRACE study, and 950 to 1,500 subjects contributed by 6 global collaborators. Where HLA class I and class II types were available, the types were taken from metadata supplied by the sample provider, not from assay-based typing. The dataset comprised deeply sampled blood TCRbeta repertoires from subjects exposed to, actively infected with, or recovered from COVID-19. The investigation overall reported the following: The amount of clinical and demographic metadata varied by source and participant and was provided uncurated.

Collaborating institutions collected whole blood in K2EDTA tubes following their own protocols. For TCRbeta analysis, collaborators shipped samples in one of three forms: frozen whole blood, isolated PBMCs, or DNA extracted from either of those sample types. Trimming removed 2 bases from V and 6 bases from J; the gene matches leave 11 bases unexplained. CDR1 is given as LNHNV and CDR2 as YYDKDF, both from the germline V gene (reference sequence). Inclusive of the bounding cysteine and phenylalanine, the CDR3 is 16 residues long. The entry retains the CDR3 DNA only, 48 bases that are in frame from base 1. TCRbeta CDR3 regions were amplified from genomic DNA by means of the immunoSEQ Assay, a bias-controlled multiplex PCR. In the authors' own workflow: The number of nucleated cells in each sample was estimated from the amplification of reference gene primers within the assay. Sequence reads were collapsed and filtered to measure the absolute abundance of every unique TCRbeta CDR3 rearrangement. For each sample, productive Simpson clonality was calculated as the square root of Simpson's diversity index across productive rearrangements. The immuneACCESS repertoire file appears here via TCRdb, limited to in-frame rearrangements. These files lack a portion of the clones; in checked studies, under half of the deficit traces to unresolved V genes, and the cause of the others is not known. V, J and clone size are those of that table, while D and trimming were read from the DNA. The sample includes 200,000 to 250,000 clones, with around three quarters observed a single time. The ten top clones hold approximately 7.2% of the sample.

In this chain, TRBV15 is recombined with TRBJ2-7, with 9 central nucleotides matching TRBD1. The sequenced sample consisted of peripheral blood. This sequence was found in a woman aged 65 to 85 with acute or convalescent COVID-19. Here the CDR3 is given as CATSRSLGQGKGEQYF. The base sequence is TGTGCCACCAGCAGATCACTAGGACAGGGGAAGGGCGAGCAGTACTTC.